The 26 T cell receptor beta chains below were found in one sample sequenced in a study of shared clonotypes between healthy human individuals. Sequencing used immunoSEQ multiplex PCR; TCRdb keeps in-frame clones, though not all of them. The sample includes about 2.4 million clones, approximately 93% of them seen just once. Material for sequencing was naive CD4+ T cells from PBMCs. Subset denoted: CD45RA+ positively selected. Receptor source: a young man in good health. Some clones in this sample may be carry-over from other donors' samples.

CDR3 nucleotides: TGTGCCAGCAGAAACGGGGCGGGCCGTTTTACCTACGAGCAGTACTTC. Amino acids: CASRNGAGRFTYEQYF. The rearrangement uses TRBV12-1 and TRBJ2-7. TRBV12-1 is assigned pseudogene status. The CDR3 consists of 16 residues.

The rearrangement joins TRBV11-2 to TRBJ2-2; 7 nucleotides align to TRBD2. The CDR3 loop spans 16 amino acids. The germline gives CDR1 SGHAT, CDR2 FQNNGV. V lost 7 bases and J lost 2; bases outside the gene matches: 10. DNA of the CDR3: TGTGCCAGCACCCTTCTATCGGGGGGAAACACCGGGGAGCTGTTTTTT. It translates to CASTLLSGGNTGELFF.

The rearrangement joins TRBV5-8 to TRBJ1-5; unclear D gene. CDR1 and CDR2 from the germline V gene are SGHTS and YDEGEE. With 2 bases removed from V and 2 bases from J, the gap between germline ends came to 11 bases. The CDR3 runs 15 residues. This CDR3 is CASSFRSSGNQPQHF. CDR3 bases: TGTGCCAGCAGCTTTCGGAGTAGCGGCAATCAGCCCCAGCATTTT.

The chain recombines TRBV7-3 with TRBJ2-5, with 10 positions matching TRBD2. V gave up 5 bases and J gave up 5 bases; unmatched junction bases: 11. CDR3 size: 16 residues. The germline CDR1 and CDR2 sequences are SGHTA and FQGTGA. CDR3 in DNA: TGTGCCAGCAGCACCTCGCCTAGCGGGAGATGGGAGACCCAGTACTTC. Translation: CASSTSPSGRWETQYF.

The rearrangement links TRBV7-3 to TRBJ1-1, with a weak D call TRBD1 (5 bases). From germline, CDR1 is SGHTA and CDR2 FQGTGA. The CDR3 contains 13 residues. V was cut by 5 bases and J by 5 bases, with 12 bases left in between. The CDR3 coding sequence is TGTGCCAGCAGCCGGGAGCAGGGAACTGAAGCTTTCTTT. It yields the protein CASSREQGTEAFF.

J is TRBJ2-1 and V is TRBV5-1; D is unresolved. V was clipped by 4 bases and J by 1 base, with 6 bases between them. Germline V lookup: CDR1 SGHRS, CDR2 YFSETQ. The CDR3 runs 13 residues. CDR3 bases: TGCGCCAGCAGCGAGGATTCCTACAATGAGCAGTTCTTC. Translated, it gives CASSEDSYNEQFF.

In DNA, the CDR3 is TGTGCCAGCAGTTCGGACAGGAGCTACGAGCAGTACTTC. The encoded protein is CASSSDRSYEQYF. This chain uses TRBV25-1 with TRBJ2-7, with 7 positions matching TRBD1. V shed 5 bases and J 3 bases; nucleotides not matched to a gene: 4. Germline CDR1 is MGHDK and CDR2 is SYGVNS. The CDR3 spans 13 residues.

The gene calls are TRBV6-5 and TRBJ2-7; D is undetermined. CDR1 is MNHEY, CDR2 SVGAGI, per germline. Trimming removed 0 bases from V and 7 bases from J, with 10 bases in between. This CDR3 contains 13 residues. In DNA, the CDR3 is TGTGCCAGCAGTTACTCGACCTCTCGGGAGCAGTACTTC. This translates into CASSYSTSREQYF.

This clone was recorded once. The V gene is TRBV5-1, the J gene TRBJ2-2; tentatively, D is TRBD1 (5 bases). The V gene lost 5 bases and the J gene lost 4 bases, with 15 bases spanning the gap. Germline V gene lookup returns CDR1 SGHRS and CDR2 YFSETQ. This CDR3 comprises 15 residues. The CDR3 reads CASRLGAWGTGELFF. DNA of the CDR3: TGCGCCAGCAGACTTGGGGCTTGGGGCACCGGGGAGCTGTTTTTT.

In this sample, this clone turned up once. V is TRBV11-3 and J is TRBJ2-1; 10 bases agree with TRBD1. With 1 base clipped from V and 4 bases from J, the junction kept 1 base outside the gene matches. Germline-derived CDR1 and CDR2 are SGHNT and YENEEA. This CDR3 has 15 residues. The DNA of the CDR3 is TGTGCCAGCAGCTTAGGGGACAGGGGATACAATGAGCAGTTCTTC. This codes for CASSLGDRGYNEQFF.

This clone was observed a few times. The chain employs TRBV6-4 and TRBJ2-5; 11 bases line up with TRBD2. The CDR3 is 15 amino acids. Trimming at V came to 4 bases and at J to 5 bases, leaving 6 bases not matched to a gene. CDR1 is MRHNA, CDR2 SNTAGT, per germline. CDR3 protein: CASSVLSGREETQYF. The CDR3 DNA sequence: TGTGCCAGCAGTGTTCTTAGCGGGAGGGAGGAGACCCAGTACTTC.

The chain joins TRBV5-6 to TRBJ2-7; possibly TRBD1 for D (5 bases). This CDR3 comprises 13 residues. Trimming removed 2 bases from V and 3 bases from J, with 9 bases in between. CDR1 and CDR2 (germline): SGHDT, YYEEEE. CDR3 sequence reads: CASSFDSRYEQYF. CDR3 nucleotide sequence: TGTGCCAGCAGCTTTGACAGCCGCTACGAGCAGTACTTC.

About this clone: Other nucleotide sequences from this sample produce the same CDR3. This rearrangement joins TRBV5-1 to TRBJ2-2, with 10 bases aligning to TRBD2. Germline lookup yields CDR1 SGHRS and CDR2 YFSETQ. CDR3 length: 15 residues. The V segment lost 4 bases and the J segment 6 bases; nucleotides outside the gene matches: 6. The CDR3 region is CASSELAGEAGELFF. For the CDR3, the DNA is TGCGCCAGCAGCGAGCTAGCGGGAGAAGCCGGGGAGCTGTTTTTT.

The table lists this clone with a few counts. The chain recombines TRBV7-9 with TRBJ1-1; D gene unclear. This CDR3 has 13 amino acids. Germline CDR1 reads SEHNR; CDR2 reads FQNEAQ (reference sequence). V dropped 1 base and J dropped 6 bases, with 9 bases sitting between them. The CDR3 DNA is TGTGCCAGCAGCTTAGTCGAGTTCTCTGAAGCTTTCTTT. The encoded protein is CASSLVEFSEAFF.

V gene TRBV18 combines with J gene TRBJ2-7; D gene ambiguous. From germline, CDR1 is KGHSH and CDR2 LQKENI. Between the trimmed V and J ends, which lost 3 bases and 3 bases, there was a span of 18 bases. This CDR3 comprises 16 residues. This CDR3 is CASSPGLPDLSYEQYF. CDR3 DNA sequence: TGTGCCAGCTCACCGGGTCTGCCCGACTTAAGCTACGAGCAGTACTTC.

J is TRBJ1-1 and V is TRBV7-2; a possible D gene is TRBD1 (5 bases). CDR3 length: 14 amino acids. The ends were cut back, 6 bases at V and 4 bases at J, with 15 bases in the middle. Germline values: CDR1 SGHTA, CDR2 FQGNSA. The CDR3 protein is CASSSSGLGTEAFF. Written as DNA, the CDR3 is TGTGCCAGCAGTTCCTCAGGGTTGGGCACTGAAGCTTTCTTT.

In its sample, this clone was seen a few times. The chain carries TRBV18 and TRBJ1-1, with 7 positions matching TRBD1. This CDR3 has 14 residues. Germline CDR1 KGHSH, CDR2 LQKENI. The ends lost 6 bases at V and 5 bases at J; junction bases unmatched: 9. The DNA for the CDR3 is TGTGCCAGCTCTGGACAGGTAGGGAGGACTGAAGCTTTCTTT. Translation gives CASSGQVGRTEAFF.

This chain connects TRBV15 to TRBJ1-3, with D uncertain. The CDR3 runs 15 residues. Looked up from germline, CDR1 is LNHNV and CDR2 is YYDKDF (reference sequence). The V end lost 1 base, the J end lost 9 bases, and 16 bases lay between the germline ends. The CDR3 sequence: CATSRAQVKTPTIYF. The CDR3 DNA reads TGTGCCACCAGCAGAGCCCAGGTGAAGACCCCCACCATATATTTT.

A word on this clone: Other DNA sequences in this sample translate to the same CDR3. V is TRBV20-1 and J is TRBJ2-7; the D is unclear. The CDR3 spans 11 residues. Germline CDR1 and CDR2: DFQATT and SNEGSKA (reference sequence). The CDR3 region is CSGTGGYEQYF. In nucleotides, the CDR3 is TGCAGCGGCACGGGTGGCTACGAGCAGTACTTC.

The J gene is TRBJ2-5, the V gene TRBV28, with D hard to call. Trimming took off 7 bases at V and 2 bases at J, with 17 bases between the two ends. This CDR3 has 15 residues. Germline V gene data show CDR1 as MDHEN and CDR2 as SYDVKM. CDR3 nucleotides: TGTGCCAGCACCCTAGGGTCATTAGGGCAAGAGACCCAGTACTTC. Its protein is CASTLGSLGQETQYF.

This clone appeared a single time. The genes are TRBV28 and TRBJ2-6; D call uncertain. Per the germline V gene, CDR1 is MDHEN and CDR2 is SYDVKM. This CDR3 has 16 amino acids. Trimming removed 7 bases from V and 5 bases from J, with 18 bases in between. The CDR3 bases are TGTGCCAGCACAGACGGATCTCTGGGTAGGGCCAACGTCCTGACTTTC. It yields the protein CASTDGSLGRANVLTF.

V gene TRBV7-3 combines with J gene TRBJ2-7; D might be TRBD1 (6 bases). Germline values: CDR1 SGHTA, CDR2 FQGTGA. V dropped 2 bases and J dropped 1 base, with 12 bases sitting between them. The CDR3 is made up of 15 amino acids. CDR3 coding DNA: TGTGCCAGCAGCTTAGCCAGGGGAGAATCCTACGAGCAGTACTTC. Its protein product is CASSLARGESYEQYF.

The rearrangement uses TRBV28 and TRBJ2-7; a possible D gene is TRBD2 (5 bases). This CDR3 region has 14 residues. The germline CDR1 and CDR2 sequences are MDHEN and SYDVKM. The germline V and J ends were trimmed by 5 bases and 5 bases, with 16 bases remaining between them. In DNA, the CDR3 is TGTGCCAGCAGTCAACCATCGGGGATCCACGAGCAGTACTTC. Protein product: CASSQPSGIHEQYF.

This chain joins TRBV7-8 and TRBJ1-1; no clear D. The V and J ends lost 6 bases and 0 bases respectively, with 8 bases between them. CDR1 SGHVS and CDR2 FQNEAQ come from the germline V gene. The CDR3 has 13 amino acids. CDR3 in DNA: TGTGCCAGCAGTTCCAACATGAACACTGAAGCTTTCTTT. The encoded protein is CASSSNMNTEAFF.

Concerning this clone itself: This same CDR3 is encoded by further DNA sequences in the sample. The chain joins TRBV7-2 to TRBJ2-7; TRBD1 might be the D (6 bases). This CDR3 region has 13 residues. V lost 4 bases and J lost 3, with 10 bases in between. CDR1 and CDR2 (germline): SGHTA, FQGNSA. The CDR3 DNA reads TGTGCCAGCAGCTCTGGACAGAGCTACGAGCAGTACTTC. It translates to CASSSGQSYEQYF.

The chain has TRBV7-9 and TRBJ2-1, with no clear D. The V and J ends lost 3 bases and 4 bases respectively, with 13 bases between them. Germline V gene sequence: CDR1 SEHNR, CDR2 FQNEAQ (reference sequence). The CDR3 is 15 amino acids. The CDR3 loop is CASSFGLLRYNEQFF. CDR3 sequence (DNA): TGTGCCAGCAGCTTCGGGCTATTGCGATACAATGAGCAGTTCTTC.